This T cell receptor beta chain was identified in a study of blood T cells in healthy people across ages. Comments on this clonotype: Its antigen is still unknown.

Alongside a J-beta primer mix, a sample-barcoded 5' primer served in a second PCR lasting about 6 to 11 cycles. Samples each returned at least 3 million CDR3-containing paired-end reads. TCRdb used MiXCR to reprocess the 5' RACE reads, holding one entry per CDR3 protein. This table has fewer than 800,000 distinct CDR3 sequences, approximately 21% appearing once. Study-wide findings and caveats: Compared with aged donors, long-lived donors showed fewer expanded clones, suggesting selection. Not knowing donor CMV status may have confounded expanded clonotype changes.

Each sample gave at least 6.5 million isolated PBMCs. Germline CDR1 and CDR2: MNHEY and SVGEGT. The V end lost 2 bases, the J end lost 0 bases, and 10 bases lay between the germline ends. This CDR3 has 16 residues. The V call is TRBV6-2 or TRBV6-3, the J call TRBJ2-2; D is possibly TRBD1 (5 bases). This TCR was recovered from a man between 65 and 85 years old in good health. The specimen was blood. The CDR3 sequence is CASSYGQGTNTGELFF. The CDR3, as DNA: TGTGCCAGCAGTTACGGGCAGGGAACGAACACCGGGGAGCTGTTTTTT.